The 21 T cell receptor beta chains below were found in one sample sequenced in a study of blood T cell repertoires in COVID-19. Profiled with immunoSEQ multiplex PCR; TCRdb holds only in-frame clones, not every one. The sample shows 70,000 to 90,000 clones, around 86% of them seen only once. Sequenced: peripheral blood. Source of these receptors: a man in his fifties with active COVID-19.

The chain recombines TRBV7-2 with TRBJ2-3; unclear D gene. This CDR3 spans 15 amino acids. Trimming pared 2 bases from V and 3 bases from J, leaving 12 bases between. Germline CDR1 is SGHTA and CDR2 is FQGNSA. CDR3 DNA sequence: TGTGCCAGCAGCTTATCTTACGAGAGGACAGATACGCAGTATTTT. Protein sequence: CASSLSYERTDTQYF.

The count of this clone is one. In nucleotides, the CDR3 is TGTGCCAGCAGCCCGCGAACGGGACAGGGTGGCACCGGGGAGCTGTTTTTT. As protein: CASSPRTGQGGTGELFF. The chain uses TRBV6-2 or TRBV6-3 and TRBJ2-2; TRBD1 aligns across 9 bases. The germline CDR1 and CDR2 sequences are MNHEY and SVGEGT. The V segment lost 6 bases and the J segment 4 bases; nucleotides outside the gene matches: 12. This CDR3 has 17 amino acids.

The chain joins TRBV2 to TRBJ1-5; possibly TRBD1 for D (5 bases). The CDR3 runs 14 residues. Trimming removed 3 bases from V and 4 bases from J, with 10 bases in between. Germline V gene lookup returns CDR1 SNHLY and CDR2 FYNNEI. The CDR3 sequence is CASSDRTPNQPQHF. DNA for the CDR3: TGTGCCAGCAGTGATAGGACACCTAATCAGCCCCAGCATTTT.

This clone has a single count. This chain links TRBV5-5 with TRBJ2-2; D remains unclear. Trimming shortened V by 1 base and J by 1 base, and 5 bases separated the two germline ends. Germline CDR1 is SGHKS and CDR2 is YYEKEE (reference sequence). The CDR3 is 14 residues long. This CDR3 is CASSLWLNTGELFF. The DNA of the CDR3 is TGTGCCAGCAGCTTGTGGCTGAACACCGGGGAGCTGTTTTTT.

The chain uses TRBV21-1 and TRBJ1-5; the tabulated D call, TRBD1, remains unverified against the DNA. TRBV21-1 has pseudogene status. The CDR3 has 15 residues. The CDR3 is CASNNRSYSNQPQHF. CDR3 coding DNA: TGTGCCAGCAACAACAGGTCTTATAGCAATCAGCCCCAGCATTTT.

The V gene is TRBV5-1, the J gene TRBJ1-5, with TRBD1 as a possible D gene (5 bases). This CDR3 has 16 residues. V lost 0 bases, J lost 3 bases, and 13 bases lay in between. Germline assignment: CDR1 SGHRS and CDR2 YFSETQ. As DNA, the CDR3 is TGCGCCAGCAGCTTGGCCCCCGGGGGTGACAATCAGCCCCAGCATTTT. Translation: CASSLAPGGDNQPQHF.

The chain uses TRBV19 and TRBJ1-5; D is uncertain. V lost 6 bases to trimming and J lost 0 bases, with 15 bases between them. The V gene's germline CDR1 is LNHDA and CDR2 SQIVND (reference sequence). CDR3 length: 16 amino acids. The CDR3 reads CASRSARPYSNQPQHF. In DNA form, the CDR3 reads TGTGCCAGTAGGTCCGCCAGGCCGTATAGCAATCAGCCCCAGCATTTT.

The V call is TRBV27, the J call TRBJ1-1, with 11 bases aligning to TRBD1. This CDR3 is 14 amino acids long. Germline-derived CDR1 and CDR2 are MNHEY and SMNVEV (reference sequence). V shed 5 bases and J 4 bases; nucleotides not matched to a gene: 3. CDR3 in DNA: TGTGCCAGCAGTGGACAGGGGGCGGGCACTGAAGCTTTCTTT. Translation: CASSGQGAGTEAFF.

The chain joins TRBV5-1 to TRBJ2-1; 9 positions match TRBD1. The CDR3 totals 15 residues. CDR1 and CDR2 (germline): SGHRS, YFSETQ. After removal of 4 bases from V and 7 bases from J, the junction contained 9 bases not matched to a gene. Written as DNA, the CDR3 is TGCGCCAGCAGCCCGGACAGGGGAGGGATGAATGAGCAGTTCTTC. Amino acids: CASSPDRGGMNEQFF.

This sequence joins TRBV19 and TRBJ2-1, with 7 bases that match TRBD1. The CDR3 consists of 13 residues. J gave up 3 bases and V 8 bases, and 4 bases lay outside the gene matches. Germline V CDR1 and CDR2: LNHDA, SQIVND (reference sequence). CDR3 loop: CASEGQNYNEQFF. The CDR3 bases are TGTGCCAGTGAGGGACAGAACTACAATGAGCAGTTCTTC.

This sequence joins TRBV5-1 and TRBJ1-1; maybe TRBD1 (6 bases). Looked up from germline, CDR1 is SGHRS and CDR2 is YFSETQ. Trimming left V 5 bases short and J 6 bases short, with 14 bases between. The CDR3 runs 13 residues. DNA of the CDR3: TGCGCCAGCAGGAAAAACAGGGAATCTGAAGCTTTCTTT. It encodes CASRKNRESEAFF.

CDR3 bases: TGTGCCAGCACTCCCCTCCAGACCCTGGACAGGGTGAAGGAGCAGTACTTC. Amino acids: CASTPLQTLDRVKEQYF. The chain links TRBV9 to TRBJ2-7; 8 nucleotides match TRBD1. V shed 6 bases and J 7 bases; nucleotides not matched to a gene: 21. From germline, CDR1 is SGDLS and CDR2 YYNGEE. The CDR3 runs to 17 residues.

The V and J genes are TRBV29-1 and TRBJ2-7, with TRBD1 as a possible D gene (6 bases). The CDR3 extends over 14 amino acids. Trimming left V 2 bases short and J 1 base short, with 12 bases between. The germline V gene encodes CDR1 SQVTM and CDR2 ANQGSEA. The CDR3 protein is CSVELAGESYEQYF. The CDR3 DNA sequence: TGCAGCGTTGAATTGGCAGGGGAGTCCTACGAGCAGTACTTC.

The CDR3 nucleotides read TGTGCCAGCAGTTATAGTCGACAGTTCAATCAGCCCCAGCATTTT. Translating gives CASSYSRQFNQPQHF. The V call is TRBV6-5, the J call TRBJ1-5; maybe TRBD1 (5 bases). CDR1 and CDR2 from the germline V gene are MNHEY and SVGAGI. Trimming removed 3 bases from V and 3 bases from J, with 12 bases in between. The CDR3 has 15 residues.

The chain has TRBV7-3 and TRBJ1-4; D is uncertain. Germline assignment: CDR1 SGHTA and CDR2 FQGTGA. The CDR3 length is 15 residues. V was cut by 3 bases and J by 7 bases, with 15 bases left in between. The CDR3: CASSFGNVVVEKLFF. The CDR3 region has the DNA TGTGCCAGCAGCTTCGGGAACGTGGTGGTTGAAAAACTGTTTTTT.

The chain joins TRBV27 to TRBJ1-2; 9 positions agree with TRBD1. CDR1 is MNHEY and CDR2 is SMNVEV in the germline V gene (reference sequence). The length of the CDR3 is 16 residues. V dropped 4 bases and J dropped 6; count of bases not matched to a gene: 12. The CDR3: CASSSALSGTGNGYTF. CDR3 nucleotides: TGTGCCAGCAGTTCCGCACTATCCGGGACAGGGAATGGCTACACCTTC.

The CDR3 DNA sequence: TGCGCCAGCAGCCAAGATAATATTCCCAATCAGCCCCAGCATTTT. Translation: CASSQDNIPNQPQHF. The rearrangement uses TRBV4-1 and TRBJ1-5; D uncertain. V was trimmed by 0 bases and J by 3 bases, leaving 9 bases between them. CDR1 is MGHRA and CDR2 is YSYEKL in the germline V gene. CDR3 length: 15 residues.

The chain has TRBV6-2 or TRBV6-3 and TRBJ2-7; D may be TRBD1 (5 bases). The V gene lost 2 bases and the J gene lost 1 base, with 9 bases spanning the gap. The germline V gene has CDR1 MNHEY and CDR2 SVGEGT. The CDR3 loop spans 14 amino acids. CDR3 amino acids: CASSYVGQSYEQYF. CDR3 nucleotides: TGTGCCAGCAGTTACGTAGGACAATCCTACGAGCAGTACTTC.

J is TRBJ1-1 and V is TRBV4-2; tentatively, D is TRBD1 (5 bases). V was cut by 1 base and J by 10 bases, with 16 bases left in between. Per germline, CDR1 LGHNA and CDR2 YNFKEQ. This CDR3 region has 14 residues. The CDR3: CASSQGRQFLGAFF. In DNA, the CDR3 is TGTGCCAGCAGCCAAGGCCGACAGTTTCTGGGAGCTTTCTTT.

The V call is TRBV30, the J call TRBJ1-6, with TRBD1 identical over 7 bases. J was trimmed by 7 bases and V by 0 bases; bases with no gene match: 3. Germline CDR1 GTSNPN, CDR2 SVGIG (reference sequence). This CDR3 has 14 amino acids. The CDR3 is CAWSVKTGNSPLHF. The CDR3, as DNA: TGTGCCTGGAGTGTGAAGACAGGGAATTCACCCCTCCACTTT.

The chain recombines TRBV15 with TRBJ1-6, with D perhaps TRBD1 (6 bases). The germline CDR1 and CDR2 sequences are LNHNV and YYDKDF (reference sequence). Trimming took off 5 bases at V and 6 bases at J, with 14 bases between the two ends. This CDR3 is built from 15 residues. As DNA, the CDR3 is TGTGCCACCAGCTCCGGGGGGCGCGGTAATTCACCCCTCCACTTT. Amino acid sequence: CATSSGGRGNSPLHF. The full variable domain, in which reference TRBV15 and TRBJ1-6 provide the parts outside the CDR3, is DAMVIQNPRYQVTQFGKPVTLSCSQTLNHNVMYWYQQKSSQAPKLLFHYYDKDFNNEADTPDNFQSRRPNTSFCFLDIRSPGLGDTAMYLCATSSGGRGNSPLHFGNGTRLTVT.